The 17 T cell receptor beta chains listed next were all sequenced from one sample in a study of blood T cell repertoires in COVID-19. Sequencing was performed with immunoSEQ multiplex PCR; in TCRdb, only in-frame clones are kept and a portion is missing. This table has some 60,000 clones, approximately 85% appearing once. The sequenced sample consisted of peripheral blood. Receptors originate from a human donor in a cohort sampled during active COVID-19.

The V and J genes are TRBV7-2 and TRBJ2-7; 7 bases map to TRBD2. Germline V gives CDR1 SGHTA, CDR2 FQGNSA. V lost 4 bases, J lost 6 bases, and 12 bases stayed unmatched. The CDR3 has 15 amino acids. CDR3 sequence: CASSSAAGKWGEQYF. The CDR3 DNA reads TGTGCCAGCAGCTCGGCAGCGGGGAAGTGGGGCGAGCAGTACTTC.

The chain recombines TRBV3-1 (or the pseudogene TRBV3-2) with TRBJ2-1, with a tentative D call TRBD2 (7 bases). V was trimmed by 4 bases and J by 7 bases, leaving 14 bases between them. Germline CDR1 is LGHDT and CDR2 is YNNKEL (reference sequence). There are 14 residues in the CDR3. CDR3 in DNA: TGTGCCAGCAGCCCGGGGGGCCGAGGGAATGAGCAGTTCTTC. Its translation: CASSPGGRGNEQFF.

This chain's CDR3 is CASSFDPGYGNTGELFF. CDR3 DNA sequence: TGTGCCAGCAGCTTCGACCCAGGGTATGGGAACACCGGGGAGCTGTTTTTT. The rearrangement joins TRBV7-7 to TRBJ2-2, with a weak D call TRBD1 (5 bases). The CDR3 extends over 17 amino acids. Germline V lookup: CDR1 SSHAT, CDR2 FNYEAQ (reference sequence). V lost 3 bases to trimming and J lost 1 base, with 15 bases between them.

V and J are TRBV12-3 or TRBV12-4 and TRBJ2-5; D might be TRBD2 (5 bases). Trimming cost V 0 bases and J 5 bases, with 7 bases left between them. This CDR3 is 13 amino acids long. Here the CDR3 DNA reads TGTGCCAGCAGTTTAGCGGGCGGGGAGACCCAGTACTTC. This codes for CASSLAGGETQYF.

The gene calls are TRBV4-3 and TRBJ1-6; TRBD1 might be the D (5 bases). Germline assignment: CDR1 LGHNA and CDR2 YSLEER. The V end was cut by 0 bases, the J end by 10 bases, with 7 bases between. The CDR3 sequence is 13 residues long. CDR3 sequence (DNA): TGCGCCAGCAGCCAAGACAGGGTATCACCCCTCCACTTT. Residues: CASSQDRVSPLHF.

This chain uses TRBV18 with TRBJ2-3; D ambiguous. The CDR3 runs to 15 residues. Between the trimmed V and J ends, which lost 2 bases and 0 bases, there was a span of 9 bases. Germline V gives CDR1 KGHSH, CDR2 LQKENI. CDR3 amino acids: CASSPLTSSTDTQYF. CDR3 in DNA: TGTGCCAGCTCACCATTGACTTCTAGCACAGATACGCAGTATTTT.

This clone was found once. This chain connects TRBV6-6 to TRBJ2-7; D possibly corresponds to TRBD1 (5 bases). Trimming pared 7 bases from V and 3 bases from J, leaving 13 bases between. The CDR3 contains 13 residues. Germline-derived CDR1 and CDR2 are MNHNY and SVGAGI (reference sequence). This chain's CDR3 is CASNLEQDYEQYF. The CDR3 DNA reads as TGTGCCAGCAACCTGGAACAGGACTACGAGCAGTACTTC.

This clone was found once. This rearrangement joins TRBV7-2 to TRBJ1-1; no firm D call. CDR1 is SGHTA and CDR2 is FQGNSA in the germline V gene. The CDR3 extends over 12 amino acids. Between the trimmed V and J ends, which lost 0 bases and 4 bases, there was a span of 3 bases. This CDR3 reads CASSLAGTEAFF. In DNA, the CDR3 is TGTGCCAGCAGCTTAGCCGGCACTGAAGCTTTCTTT. The whole variable domain, filled in from reference TRBV7-2 and TRBJ1-1, reads GAGVSQSPSNKVTEKGKDVELRCDPISGHTALYWYRQSLGQGLEFLIYFQGNSAPDKSGLPSDRFSAERTGGSVSTLTIQRTQQEDSAVYLCASSLAGTEAFFGQGTRLTVV.

The rearrangement joins TRBV27 to TRBJ1-1; a weak D match, TRBD1 (5 bases). There are 15 residues in the CDR3. Germline V lookup: CDR1 MNHEY, CDR2 SMNVEV (reference sequence). Trimming removed 5 bases from V and 5 bases from J, with 18 bases in between. This CDR3 reads CASSPWGRGGTEAFF. CDR3 coding DNA: TGTGCCAGCAGTCCCTGGGGGAGGGGTGGAACTGAAGCTTTCTTT.

A few counts support this clone. The CDR3: CASSLQTSGGQETQYF. CDR3 coding DNA: TGTGCCAGCAGCCTGCAGACTAGCGGGGGACAAGAGACCCAGTACTTC. V gene TRBV7-8 combines with J gene TRBJ2-5; the match to TRBD2 covers 12 bases. CDR1 is SGHVS, CDR2 FQNEAQ, per germline. The V gene end was trimmed by 5 bases and the J gene end by 2 bases; junction bases not matched to a gene: 6. The CDR3 runs to 16 residues.

The V call is TRBV19, the J call TRBJ2-7; 8 nucleotides align to TRBD1. V was pared by 3 bases and J by 7 bases, with 8 bases of the junction left unmatched. The CDR3 is made up of 14 amino acids. CDR1 and CDR2 from the germline V gene are LNHDA and SQIVND (reference sequence). The CDR3 is CASSIGQGSREQYF. Written as DNA, the CDR3 is TGTGCCAGTAGTATCGGACAGGGCAGCCGTGAGCAGTACTTC.

As DNA, the CDR3 is TGTGCCAGCAGCTTCCCGAACGGGGGGCATGGCTACACCTTC. This translates into CASSFPNGGHGYTF. The V and J genes are TRBV7-9 and TRBJ1-2; a possible D gene is TRBD1 (6 bases). V lost 3 bases and J 6 bases, leaving 14 bases between the germline ends. The CDR3 is made up of 14 amino acids. Germline V gene sequence: CDR1 SEHNR, CDR2 FQNEAQ (reference sequence).

J is TRBJ2-5 and V is TRBV7-2, with 13 bases aligning to TRBD2. CDR1 and CDR2 from the germline V gene are SGHTA and FQGNSA. Unmatched junction bases numbered 4, after V lost 7 bases and J lost 5 bases. The CDR3 extends over 14 amino acids. CDR3 nucleotides: TGTGCCAGCACCCCGGGACTAGCGGGGGAGACCCAGTACTTC. Amino acids: CASTPGLAGETQYF.

About this clone: The sample holds other DNA sequences that translate to the same CDR3. The chain is built from TRBV7-2 and TRBJ1-2; possibly TRBD1 for D (6 bases). V dropped 5 bases and J dropped 5 bases, with 12 bases sitting between them. Germline loops: CDR1 SGHTA, CDR2 FQGNSA. The CDR3 length is 13 residues. CDR3 sequence reads: CASSPGQSYGYTF. Here the CDR3 DNA reads TGTGCCAGCAGCCCAGGACAGTCTTATGGCTACACCTTC.

The chain is built from TRBV7-9 and TRBJ1-6; D call uncertain. V lost 3 bases, J lost 5 bases, and 14 bases lay in between. Per germline, CDR1 SEHNR and CDR2 FQNEAQ (reference sequence). The CDR3 covers 16 residues. CDR3 residues: CASSFVGGGNNSPLHF. For the CDR3, the DNA is TGTGCCAGCAGCTTTGTGGGTGGAGGCAATAATTCACCCCTCCACTTT.

The chain carries TRBV27 and TRBJ1-2; the match to TRBD1 covers 7 bases. The CDR3 runs 12 residues. The germline V gene has CDR1 MNHEY and CDR2 SMNVEV (reference sequence). Trimming removed 8 bases from V and 7 bases from J; junction bases left unmatched: 7. Here the CDR3 reads CASGGTEGGYTF. The CDR3 DNA reads as TGTGCCAGCGGCGGGACAGAGGGTGGCTACACCTTC.

The chain has TRBV2 and TRBJ2-1; D gene uncertain. Germline V gene lookup returns CDR1 SNHLY and CDR2 FYNNEI. This CDR3 is built from 15 residues. The ends were cut back, 0 bases at V and 0 bases at J, with 6 bases in the middle. The CDR3 DNA sequence: TGTGCCAGCAGTGAAGCCCGGAGCTCCTACAATGAGCAGTTCTTC. It codes for CASSEARSSYNEQFF.